The rows below give T cell receptor beta chains drawn from one sample of a study of spatial heterogeneity in lung cancer. In TCRdb, the 5' RACE reads were re-called with MiXCR into one record per CDR3 protein. There are about 44,000 distinct CDR3 sequences in the sample; roughly 15% occur only once, and 55% to 70% lies in the top ten. Specimen: PBMCs, collected at surgery. The origin of the receptors is a male donor with early-stage non-small cell lung cancer. CDR3s include the opening cysteine and the closing phenylalanine or tryptophan. The order of the fields is V gene, clone size, J gene, CDR3 protein. Part of the rows lack a size; the others show once, few, many or a class for expanded clones.

TRBV9	NA	TRBJ1-6	CASSVGAGPNSPLHF
TRBV28	NA	TRBJ2-1	CASSLIYLAGHNEQFF
TRBV18	NA	TRBJ1-4	CASSQRGQGGEKLFF
TRBV24-1	few	TRBJ2-1	CATSDFGRCYNEQFF
TRBV5-1	few	TRBJ2-2	CASSFGTSNTGELFF
TRBV3-1	many	TRBJ2-3	CASSRMDGDTQYF
TRBV28	many	TRBJ2-1	CASSRLAGVGGSEQFF
TRBV4-1	NA	TRBJ1-5	CASSQGDIQPQHF
TRBV5-6	few	TRBJ2-1	CASSFVTGGRNEQFF
TRBV7-2	NA	TRBJ2-7	CASSARTGYEQYF
TRBV10-3	few	TRBJ1-4	CAISEPGGGTNEKLFF
TRBV27	few	TRBJ2-3	CASSFWDRAADTQYF
TRBV12-3/TRBV12-4	few	TRBJ1-3	CASSSTGTGNTIYF
TRBV6-5	many	TRBJ2-3	CASSPSGTYRGTQYF
TRBV27	NA	TRBJ2-4	CASSLSRVTERGGSRYF
TRBV28	many	TRBJ2-7	CAISGTGVILPPAYEQYF
TRBV7-2	many	TRBJ2-1	CASSRRLTSGGNEQFF